The 30 T cell receptor beta chains given below trace back to one sample, sequenced in a study of technical replicates of blood from a few donors. The repertoire was sequenced with immunoSEQ multiplex PCR; TCRdb's copy has only in-frame clones and lacks some. The table includes about 73,000 clones, 85% to 95% detected once. Specimen: T cells isolated from PBMCs. The receptor set was obtained from a human donor in good health.

V and J are TRBV7-8 and TRBJ1-6; D is possibly TRBD1 (6 bases). The V and J ends lost 5 bases and 5 bases respectively, with 19 bases between them. This CDR3 region has 17 residues. Germline V lookup: CDR1 SGHVS, CDR2 FQNEAQ. CDR3 coding DNA: TGTGCCAGCAGCGGAAATCGGGGGGCCTATGATAATTCACCCCTCCACTTT. This encodes CASSGNRGAYDNSPLHF.

The chain couples TRBV25-1 to TRBJ1-1, with 8 bases lining up with TRBD1. Unmatched junction bases numbered 7, after V lost 5 bases and J lost 5 bases. The germline CDR1 and CDR2 sequences are MGHDK and SYGVNS. The CDR3 is made up of 14 amino acids. The CDR3, as DNA: TGTGCCAGCAGTCGCACGGGACAGGTGACTGAAGCTTTCTTT. It specifies CASSRTGQVTEAFF.

V and J are TRBV7-9 and TRBJ2-5; tentative D call: TRBD2 (7 bases). Trimming shortened V by 2 bases and J by 5 bases, and 18 bases separated the two germline ends. The CDR3 is 16 amino acids. Looked up from germline, CDR1 is SEHNR and CDR2 is FQNEAQ (reference sequence). The CDR3 sequence: CASSLTVRGARETQYF. CDR3 DNA: TGTGCCAGCAGCTTAACAGTCCGGGGGGCTAGGGAGACCCAGTACTTC.

The J gene is TRBJ2-7, the V gene TRBV7-4; 8 bases are shared with TRBD2. The CDR3 sequence is 14 residues long. The V segment lost 2 bases and the J segment 3 bases; nucleotides outside the gene matches: 3. Germline CDR1 is SGHVT and CDR2 is SQSDAQ. The CDR3 sequence: CASSLSRGGYEQYF. CDR3 sequence (DNA): TGTGCCAGCAGCTTAAGTCGGGGGGGCTACGAGCAGTACTTC.

The chain combines TRBV19 with TRBJ2-7; 9 bases line up with TRBD1. This CDR3 contains 15 residues. With V trimmed by 2 bases and J by 4 bases, 6 bases remained unmatched. Germline V lookup: CDR1 LNHDA, CDR2 SQIVND (reference sequence). The CDR3 coding sequence is TGTGCCAGTAGTATACGGACAGGACAGGGGTACGAGCAGTACTTC. Residues: CASSIRTGQGYEQYF.

The genes are TRBV11-2 and TRBJ2-7; D perhaps matches TRBD2 (5 bases). Trimming stripped 1 base from V and 4 bases from J, with 26 bases between. This CDR3 has 19 amino acids. Germline CDR1 is SGHAT and CDR2 is FQNNGV. The CDR3 protein is CASSLGWVWGSSGSYEQYF. The CDR3 DNA reads as TGTGCCAGCAGCTTAGGCTGGGTTTGGGGTAGTTCGGGATCATACGAGCAGTACTTC. Together with reference TRBV11-2 and TRBJ2-7, the CDR3 gives the full variable domain: EAGVAQSPRYKIIEKRQSVAFWCNPISGHATLYWYQQILGQGPKLLIQFQNNGVVDDSQLPKDRFSAERLKGVDSTLKIQPAKLEDSAVYLCASSLGWVWGSSGSYEQYFGPGTRLTVT.

The chain's CDR3 is CASSYNSGRAPYEQYF. The CDR3 region has the DNA TGTGCCAGCAGCTATAATAGCGGGAGGGCCCCCTACGAGCAGTACTTC. This chain connects TRBV5-4 to TRBJ2-7, with 11 bases fitting TRBD2. V dropped 3 bases and J dropped 2; count of bases not matched to a gene: 7. Germline CDR1 SGHNT, CDR2 YYREEE (reference sequence). This CDR3 is built from 16 residues.

The V gene is TRBV13, the J gene TRBJ1-1, with D possibly TRBD1 on 5 matching bases. CDR3 length: 14 amino acids. V was shortened by 4 bases and J by 1 base, with 10 bases between the two germline ends. Germline CDR1 is PRHDT and CDR2 is FYEKMQ (reference sequence). The CDR3 nucleotides read TGTGCCAGCAGCTCCAGGGATTCGAACACTGAAGCTTTCTTT. Residues: CASSSRDSNTEAFF.

The chain's CDR3 is CASSLFKGNTIYF. The CDR3 DNA follows: TGTGCCAGCAGCTTGTTTAAGGGGAACACCATATATTTT. V and J are TRBV5-6 and TRBJ1-3; tentatively, D is TRBD1 (5 bases). The CDR3 contains 13 residues. Looked up from germline, CDR1 is SGHDT and CDR2 is YYEEEE. V was cut by 1 base and J by 7 bases, with 9 bases left in between.

This chain connects TRBV27 to TRBJ2-5, with TRBD1 as a possible D gene (6 bases). The CDR3 is 12 amino acids. The V end lost 4 bases, the J end lost 7 bases, and 10 bases lay between the germline ends. Germline V gene lookup returns CDR1 MNHEY and CDR2 SMNVEV (reference sequence). CDR3 region: CASSWGQGTQYF. Here the CDR3 DNA reads TGTGCCAGCAGTTGGGGGCAGGGGACCCAGTACTTC.

The V call is TRBV5-1, the J call TRBJ2-7; a weak D match, TRBD2 (6 bases). V was trimmed by 0 bases and J by 0 bases, leaving 7 bases between them. CDR1 and CDR2 (germline): SGHRS, YFSETQ. The CDR3 length is 14 residues. As DNA, the CDR3 is TGCGCCAGCAGCTTGGCCGGGGGCTCCTACGAGCAGTACTTC. It is translated as CASSLAGGSYEQYF.

This clone has only one observation. The V gene is TRBV2, the J gene TRBJ2-4; 11 bases align to TRBD1. Germline V gene data show CDR1 as SNHLY and CDR2 as FYNNEI. With 5 bases clipped from V and 8 bases from J, the junction kept 11 bases outside the gene matches. The CDR3 is made up of 16 amino acids. The CDR3 sequence is CASSRWTGGNEDIQYF. The CDR3 DNA reads TGTGCCAGCAGTCGGTGGACAGGGGGCAATGAGGACATTCAGTACTTC.

V usage is TRBV13 and J usage is TRBJ2-3; TRBD1 agrees at 9 bases. The J segment lost 2 bases and the V segment lost 4 bases, leaving 10 bases of the junction unmatched. Germline V CDR1 and CDR2: PRHDT, FYEKMQ (reference sequence). The CDR3 has 17 amino acids. The CDR3 DNA follows: TGTGCCAGCAGCTCATTCCCAACAGGGGGCCACACAGATACGCAGTATTTT. This codes for CASSSFPTGGHTDTQYF.

The V call is TRBV2, the J call TRBJ1-5; D is uncertain. V gave up 5 bases and J gave up 0 bases, with 8 bases separating them. Germline V gene data show CDR1 as SNHLY and CDR2 as FYNNEI. There are 14 residues in the CDR3. The chain's CDR3 is CASSLDNSNQPQHF. CDR3 bases: TGTGCCAGCAGTCTTGACAATAGCAATCAGCCCCAGCATTTT.

The J gene is TRBJ2-7, the V gene TRBV27; D possibly corresponds to TRBD1 (6 bases). The V and J ends lost 6 bases and 3 bases respectively, with 18 bases between them. Germline V gene lookup returns CDR1 MNHEY and CDR2 SMNVEV (reference sequence). This CDR3 spans 15 amino acids. This CDR3 is CASSPRSDSYYEQYF. Written as DNA, the CDR3 is TGTGCCAGCAGCCCCCGGTCGGACAGCTACTACGAGCAGTACTTC.

This sequence joins TRBV27 and TRBJ2-7; unclear D gene. Per the germline V gene, CDR1 is MNHEY and CDR2 is SMNVEV (reference sequence). V dropped 3 bases and J dropped 3 bases, with 9 bases sitting between them. This CDR3 region has 13 residues. CDR3 nucleotide sequence: TGTGCCAGCAGTTTCCAGGAAAGCTACGAGCAGTACTTC. Translated: CASSFQESYEQYF.

The CDR3 sequence is CASSGTDNSYEQYF. Written as DNA, the CDR3 is TGCGCCAGCAGCGGGACAGATAACTCCTACGAGCAGTACTTC. The chain is built from TRBV5-1 and TRBJ2-7; 7 bases match TRBD1. V was pared by 4 bases and J by 0 bases, with 4 bases of the junction left unmatched. Looked up from germline, CDR1 is SGHRS and CDR2 is YFSETQ. The CDR3 sequence is 14 residues long.

V and J are TRBV5-5 and TRBJ2-2; perhaps TRBD1 as D (6 bases). Trimming took 1 base from V and 4 from J, leaving 14 bases between them. The germline V gene has CDR1 SGHKS and CDR2 YYEKEE (reference sequence). This CDR3 is 16 amino acids long. The CDR3 protein is CASSLRWGQPTGELFF. In nucleotides, the CDR3 is TGTGCCAGCAGCTTGAGGTGGGGACAACCCACCGGGGAGCTGTTTTTT.

This clone appeared a single time. The J gene is TRBJ2-7, the V gene TRBV4-1, with D possibly TRBD2 on 7 matching bases. Germline values: CDR1 MGHRA, CDR2 YSYEKL. The CDR3 length is 15 residues. The ends were cut back, 0 bases at V and 5 bases at J, with 14 bases in the middle. CDR3 residues: CASSQDGGRVDEQYF. The CDR3, as DNA: TGCGCCAGCAGCCAAGACGGGGGGCGAGTTGACGAGCAGTACTTC.

The chain employs TRBV7-2 and TRBJ1-1, with D perhaps TRBD1 (5 bases). Looked up from germline, CDR1 is SGHTA and CDR2 is FQGNSA. The CDR3 loop spans 15 amino acids. V lost 1 base and J 5 bases, leaving 14 bases between the germline ends. The CDR3 here is CASSLGGAAGTEAFF. CDR3 DNA sequence: TGTGCCAGCAGCTTAGGAGGGGCCGCGGGGACTGAAGCTTTCTTT.

The chain links TRBV4-1 to TRBJ1-2, with D unclear. The CDR3 sequence is 15 residues long. Germline V gene lookup returns CDR1 MGHRA and CDR2 YSYEKL. Deletions cut 4 bases from V and 0 bases from J, with 12 bases between. The CDR3 region is CASSPSPSANYGYTF. CDR3 DNA: TGCGCCAGCAGCCCCTCCCCCTCAGCTAACTATGGCTACACCTTC.

The chain recombines TRBV4-2 with TRBJ1-5; TRBD1 matches 11 bases. Germline lookup yields CDR1 LGHNA and CDR2 YNFKEQ. Trimming took 4 bases from V and 7 from J; bases not matched to a gene: 3. This CDR3 is built from 14 residues. The CDR3 loop is CASSPGQGAQPQHF. The CDR3 DNA follows: TGTGCCAGCAGCCCCGGACAGGGGGCACAGCCCCAGCATTTT.

The chain combines TRBV29-1 with TRBJ2-1, with TRBD1 as a possible D gene (6 bases). Germline lookup yields CDR1 SQVTM and CDR2 ANQGSEA. Deletions cut 6 bases from V and 10 bases from J, with 19 bases between. The CDR3 has 13 amino acids. CDR3 protein: CSVKDSSPDEQFF. The CDR3 bases are TGCAGCGTCAAGGACAGCTCACCCGACGAGCAGTTCTTC.

This chain joins TRBV27 and TRBJ2-7, with 7 bases that match TRBD1. CDR1 is MNHEY, CDR2 SMNVEV, per germline (reference sequence). V dropped 0 bases and J dropped 3; count of bases not matched to a gene: 8. CDR3 length: 16 residues. The CDR3 sequence is CASSLSAVRDSYEQYF. CDR3 DNA sequence: TGTGCCAGCAGTTTATCGGCCGTCAGGGACAGCTACGAGCAGTACTTC.

The chain recombines TRBV5-1 with TRBJ2-2; 7 nucleotides match TRBD2. The germline CDR1 and CDR2 sequences are SGHRS and YFSETQ. The CDR3 runs 13 residues. Trimming at V came to 7 bases and at J to 4 bases, leaving 4 bases not matched to a gene. This CDR3 is CASGGGTTGELFF. For the CDR3, the DNA is TGCGCCAGCGGGGGGGGTACCACCGGGGAGCTGTTTTTT. The whole variable domain, remainder taken from reference TRBV5-1 and TRBJ2-2, is KAGVTQTPRYLIKTRGQQVTLSCSPISGHRSVSWYQQTPGQGLQFLFEYFSETQRNKGNFPGRFSGRQFSNSRSEMNVSTLELGDSALYLCASGGGTTGELFFGEGSRLTVL.

The chain recombines TRBV5-1 with TRBJ1-1, with D possibly being TRBD1 (6 bases). This CDR3 spans 14 amino acids. Germline V gene sequence: CDR1 SGHRS, CDR2 YFSETQ. The germline V and J ends were trimmed by 2 bases and 1 base, with 9 bases remaining between them. Here the CDR3 reads CASSLGGANTEAFF. CDR3 nucleotide sequence: TGCGCCAGCAGCTTAGGGGGGGCGAACACTGAAGCTTTCTTT.

The J gene is TRBJ2-1, the V gene TRBV29-1; 8 bases line up with TRBD2. CDR1 and CDR2 from the germline V gene are SQVTM and ANQGSEA. The CDR3 contains 13 residues. V lost 6 bases, J lost 3 bases, and 4 bases stayed unmatched. CDR3 loop: CSVSSGHYNEQFF. The CDR3 DNA reads TGCAGCGTATCTAGCGGGCACTACAATGAGCAGTTCTTC.

V and J are TRBV7-2 and TRBJ1-1; 7 nucleotides agree with TRBD1. With V trimmed by 5 bases and J by 7 bases, 4 bases remained unmatched. The CDR3 is made up of 12 amino acids. Germline-derived CDR1 and CDR2 are SGHTA and FQGNSA. Here the CDR3 DNA reads TGTGCCAGCAGCCAACAGGGGAATGAAGCTTTCTTT. Translated, it gives CASSQQGNEAFF.

The rearrangement uses TRBV6-4 and TRBJ2-3; 10 nucleotides agree with TRBD2. The CDR3 has 18 residues. Trimming took 6 bases from V and 3 from J; bases not matched to a gene: 15. CDR1 and CDR2 (germline): MRHNA, SNTAGT. CDR3 in amino acids: CASSPGLAVLSRTDTQYF. The CDR3 bases are TGTGCCAGCAGCCCAGGACTAGCGGTCTTGAGTCGTACAGATACGCAGTATTTT.

The chain combines TRBV5-1 with TRBJ2-1, with D maybe TRBD1 (6 bases). Trimming removed 4 bases from V and 2 bases from J, with 16 bases in between. The CDR3 spans 16 residues. The germline gives CDR1 SGHRS, CDR2 YFSETQ. This chain's CDR3 is CASSPREKGAYNEQFF. DNA for the CDR3: TGCGCCAGCAGCCCACGGGAAAAGGGGGCCTACAATGAGCAGTTCTTC.